The T cell receptor (beta chain) under discussion was sequenced for a study of T cells after yellow fever vaccination. Each CDR3 protein is one row after TCRdb ran MiXCR on the 5' RACE reads. The sample includes a few hundred thousand distinct CDR3 sequences, 15% to 20% seen only once; the top ten take roughly an eighth. This CDR3 has 12 amino acids. Germline assignment: CDR1 DFQATT and CDR2 SNEGSKA (reference sequence). A remark on this clonotype: Its target is not known. At one of its ends the junction is not consistent with the germline gene, which may arise from a read error.

Broader study findings: The study noted that FACS-sorted repertoires could contain abundant clonotypes contaminating from the bulk population.

The material sequenced was PBMCs, taken 15 days after the yellow fever booster vaccination. The clonotype originates from a man between 25 and 39 years old who received the YFV17D yellow fever vaccine. The chain is built from TRBV20-1 and TRBJ2-1, with 7 bases matching TRBD1. CDR3 residues: CSAPTGFNGQFF. CDR3 DNA sequence: TGCAGTGCTCCGACAGGGTTTAATGGGCAGTTCTTC.